This T cell receptor beta chain came from a study of CD8+CD57+ T cells in acquired aplastic anemia. Across the whole study: Sorting CD4+ and CD8+ cells gave DNA averaging about 3.1 ug. An average of roughly 11 million reads for CD4+ cells was obtained from healthy donors. Points from the study as a whole: Patients and controls turned out to have 25 to 35 CD8+ CDR3 sequences in common. Any difference that existed in CD8+ Simpson's diversity between patients and controls was not significant.

The CDR3 is 14 amino acids. Germline V gene lookup returns CDR1 MNHEY and CDR2 SVGAGI. V lost 3 bases and J 4 bases, leaving 12 bases between the germline ends. Using genomic DNA as the template, TCR beta VDJ and CDR3 profiling was carried out. TCRdb processed the reads anew with MiXCR; each CDR3 protein has one entry. Of about 100,000 distinct CDR3 sequences detected, around 53% appear once; the ten largest clones hold roughly 30%. This clonotype was seen repeatedly, ten times or more. Its matching antigen is unknown. The chain has TRBV6-5 and TRBJ2-5, with a weak D call TRBD2 (5 bases). Sample: sorted CD4+, CD8+, or CD8+CD57+ T cells (not recorded which) from PBMCs. This receptor was identified in a human donor in good health, serving as a control. In nucleotides, the CDR3 is TGTGCCAGCAGTTATTTGGACGGGGTAGAGACCCAGTACTTC. Translated: CASSYLDGVETQYF.